The 14 T cell receptor beta chains given below trace back to one sample, sequenced in a study of blood T cell repertoires in COVID-19. Some clones are missing from TCRdb's copy, which holds only in-frame ones; the method was immunoSEQ multiplex PCR. The repertoire includes fewer than 130,000 clones, about 75% of them detected once, and 16% sits in the top ten. Sequenced: peripheral blood. The source of these receptors is a woman older than 75 with active or convalescent COVID-19.

The chain employs TRBV7-9 and TRBJ2-7; TRBD1 is a possible D gene (6 bases). The CDR3 runs 13 residues. V lost 10 bases, J lost 0 bases, and 13 bases lay in between. Germline loops: CDR1 SEHNR, CDR2 FQNEAQ (reference sequence). The CDR3 loop is CAIRRDNSYEQYF. CDR3 bases: TGTGCCATCCGCCGGGACAACTCCTACGAGCAGTACTTC.

The chain recombines TRBV5-1 with TRBJ2-3; 11 nucleotides line up with TRBD1. The CDR3 totals 14 residues. The junction had 2 bases not matched to a gene; V was cut back by 3 bases and J by 5 bases. Per the germline V gene, CDR1 is SGHRS and CDR2 is YFSETQ. In DNA, the CDR3 is TGCGCCAGCAGCTGGACAGGGGGCTTAGATACGCAGTATTTT. Translation gives CASSWTGGLDTQYF.

This rearrangement joins TRBV18 to TRBJ2-6; no definite D call. The CDR3 covers 14 residues. The V end was cut by 3 bases, the J end by 0 bases, with 3 bases between. The germline V gene has CDR1 KGHSH and CDR2 LQKENI. CDR3 sequence reads: CASSPLSGANVLTF. The CDR3 DNA follows: TGTGCCAGCTCACCCCTCTCTGGGGCCAACGTCCTGACTTTC.

The rearrangement uses TRBV5-1 and TRBJ2-5; TRBD2 might be the D (6 bases). V dropped 0 bases and J dropped 4 bases, with 13 bases sitting between them. CDR1 and CDR2 (germline): SGHRS, YFSETQ. CDR3 length: 15 residues. The CDR3 spells CASSLGGGPPETQYF. CDR3 bases: TGCGCCAGCAGCTTGGGGGGAGGTCCCCCAGAGACCCAGTACTTC. Combining the CDR3 with reference TRBV5-1 and TRBJ2-5 gives the whole variable domain KAGVTQTPRYLIKTRGQQVTLSCSPISGHRSVSWYQQTPGQGLQFLFEYFSETQRNKGNFPGRFSGRQFSNSRSEMNVSTLELGDSALYLCASSLGGGPPETQYFGPGTRLLVL.

The DNA for the CDR3 is TGTGCCAGCAGTTTGAGAAGAGAGCAGTACTTC. Its translation is CASSLRREQYF. V gene TRBV28 combines with J gene TRBJ2-7; D not resolved. The CDR3 sequence is 11 residues long. Trimming removed 3 bases at V and 7 bases at J, with 7 bases between. Per germline, CDR1 MDHEN and CDR2 SYDVKM. The full variable domain, its missing parts supplied by reference TRBV28 and TRBJ2-7, is DVKVTQSSRYLVKRTGEKVFLECVQDMDHENMFWYRQDPGLGLRLIYFSYDVKMKEKGDIPEGYSVSREKKERFSLILESASTNQTSMYLCASSLRREQYFGPGTRLTVT.

The chain employs TRBV10-1 and TRBJ2-5; TRBD1 matches 7 bases. With 4 bases clipped from V and 2 bases from J, the junction kept 13 bases outside the gene matches. From germline, CDR1 is WNHNN and CDR2 SYGVQD (reference sequence). The CDR3 spans 17 residues. The CDR3 coding sequence is TGCGCCAGCAGTGCCTTTCCGGGACAGTTAAATCAAGAGACCCAGTACTTC. Its protein product is CASSAFPGQLNQETQYF.

V gene TRBV18 combines with J gene TRBJ2-2, with 9 bases matching TRBD2. The length of the CDR3 is 17 residues. CDR1 and CDR2 (germline): KGHSH, LQKENI. The trim removed 3 bases at V and 3 bases at J, leaving 8 bases unmatched. This CDR3 is CASSPTVSGSDTGELFF. The CDR3 DNA reads TGTGCCAGCTCACCCACCGTTAGCGGGAGCGACACCGGGGAGCTGTTTTTT.

J is TRBJ2-5 and V is TRBV5-1, with D possibly being TRBD2 (5 bases). This CDR3 region has 12 residues. Trimming removed 2 bases at V and 5 bases at J, with 7 bases between. CDR1 is SGHRS and CDR2 is YFSETQ in the germline V gene. The CDR3 sequence is CASSFGVETQYF. The CDR3 DNA follows: TGCGCCAGCAGCTTCGGGGTCGAGACCCAGTACTTC.

The chain uses TRBV5-1 and TRBJ2-5; the D gene is possibly TRBD1 (5 bases). Trimming cost V 3 bases and J 5 bases, with 14 bases left between them. This CDR3 is 14 amino acids long. CDR1 and CDR2 (germline): SGHRS, YFSETQ. CDR3 DNA sequence: TGCGCCAGCAGCTCGCAACAGGCTGAGGAGACCCAGTACTTC. Amino acid sequence: CASSSQQAEETQYF.

This clone was recorded once. CDR3 coding DNA: TGTGCCAGCAGCTTAATCTCGGGGACTGAAGCTTTCTTT. This codes for CASSLISGTEAFF. This sequence joins TRBV7-9 and TRBJ1-1; D gene uncertain. This CDR3 is 13 amino acids long. Germline CDR1 and CDR2: SEHNR and FQNEAQ (reference sequence). V lost 2 bases and J lost 5, with 9 bases in between. The complete variable domain, with remaining parts taken from reference TRBV7-9 and TRBJ1-1, reads DTGVSQNPRHKITKRGQNVTFRCDPISEHNRLYWYRQTLGQGPEFLTYFQNEAQLEKSRLLSDRFSAERPKGSFSTLEIQRTEQGDSAMYLCASSLISGTEAFFGQGTRLTVV.

V gene TRBV19 combines with J gene TRBJ2-6, with no clear D. This CDR3 is built from 15 residues. Germline CDR1 reads LNHDA; CDR2 reads SQIVND (reference sequence). The germline V and J ends were trimmed by 4 bases and 1 base, with 8 bases remaining between them. CDR3 sequence: CASSTPRSGANVLTF. CDR3 coding DNA: TGTGCCAGTAGTACCCCCAGGTCTGGGGCCAACGTCCTGACTTTC.

The rearrangement links TRBV18 to TRBJ1-4; weak D call: TRBD1 (5 bases). Germline CDR1 and CDR2: KGHSH and LQKENI. The CDR3 runs to 14 residues. Trimming stripped 5 bases from V and 8 bases from J, with 15 bases between. The CDR3 loop reads CASSGAQATEKLFF. The CDR3 DNA reads TGTGCCAGCTCAGGGGCGCAGGCTACGGAAAAACTGTTTTTT.

V usage is TRBV13 and J usage is TRBJ2-1, with D hard to call. Germline-derived CDR1 and CDR2 are PRHDT and FYEKMQ (reference sequence). The V gene lost 2 bases and the J gene lost 7 bases, with 6 bases spanning the gap. This CDR3 comprises 12 residues. The CDR3 loop reads CASSLQFNEQFF. CDR3 DNA sequence: TGTGCCAGCAGCTTACAATTTAATGAGCAGTTCTTC.

The chain has TRBV3-1 (or the pseudogene TRBV3-2) and TRBJ2-1; D gene unclear. The CDR3 spans 15 residues. Germline assignment: CDR1 LGHDT and CDR2 YNNKEL (reference sequence). Trimming removed 4 bases from V and 8 bases from J, with 18 bases in between. In DNA form, the CDR3 reads TGTGCCAGCAGCCCGGTAGGTAGAGGATACGATGAGCAGTTCTTC. Translating gives CASSPVGRGYDEQFF.